Reported below is one T cell receptor beta chain. As yet, its antigen is unknown. This sample is drawn from a study of shared clonotypes between healthy human individuals. Overall study context: Donors had three CD4 naive, three CD4 memory, two CD8 naive and one CD8 memory plate apiece.

The authors divided CD4+ cells into CD45RA+ naive and CD45RA-negative memory subsets. Notes on the study in general: The genetic and exposure-history diversity represented was limited by few donors.

Trimming stripped 8 bases from V and 4 bases from J, with 14 bases between. CDR3 size: 13 residues. Germline CDR1 and CDR2: MNHNS and SASEGT. Data came from immunoSEQ multiplex PCR; TCRdb stores just in-frame clones and leaves some out. The repertoire includes approximately 1,000,000 clones, 70% to 85% of them detected once, and roughly 0.83% sits in the top ten. V usage is TRBV6-1 and J usage is TRBJ1-2; D is possibly TRBD1 (5 bases). Sequenced: memory CD4+ T cells from PBMCs. Subset: CD45RA-negative fraction. This clonotype was obtained from a man younger than 30 in good health. Some clones in this sample may be carry-over from other donors' samples. This CDR3 reads CASGTGRGYGYTF. DNA of the CDR3: TGTGCCAGCGGCACAGGACGGGGCTATGGCTACACCTTC.